The clone carrying this T cell receptor beta chain was detected only a few times. RNA served as the template for amplifying TCR beta CDR3 regions. HTBI primers primed a first-round RT-PCR, and a second-round multiplex PCR followed. TCRdb re-called the multiplex PCR reads through MiXCR, storing one row per CDR3 protein. The repertoire holds 40,000 to 50,000 distinct CDR3 sequences, 50% to 65% seen once, with roughly a quarter in the top ten. The source of the sample is a study of Graves' ophthalmopathy and Graves' hyperthyroidism. The CDR3 sequence is 15 residues long. The germline V gene has CDR1 SGDLS and CDR2 YYNGEE. V shed 4 bases, J shed 3 bases, and the junction held 6 bases outside the gene matches.

This receptor was identified in an adult man with Graves' ophthalmopathy. J is TRBJ2-7 and V is TRBV9, with 11 bases identical to TRBD2. Sequencing was done on a sample of peripheral blood. CDR3 sequence reads: CASSLGTSGRYEQYF. The CDR3 DNA follows: TGTGCCAGCAGCCTCGGGACTAGCGGACGCTACGAGCAGTACTTC.